The 24 T cell receptor beta chains given below trace back to one sample, sequenced in a study of shared clonotypes between healthy human individuals. Sequenced by immunoSEQ multiplex PCR; TCRdb stores in-frame clones only, minus some. This sample has millions of clones, with approximately 95% found just once. The sample taken for sequencing was naive CD4+ T cells sorted from blood. The subset denotes: CD45RA+ positively selected. Receptor source: a man aged 18 to 30 in good health.

V gene TRBV19 combines with J gene TRBJ2-3; the match to TRBD1 covers 10 bases. The V and J ends lost 7 bases and 3 bases, in that order; junction bases with no gene match: 10. CDR3 length: 16 amino acids. Germline assignment: CDR1 LNHDA and CDR2 SQIVND (reference sequence). The CDR3 here is CASTRDRGANTDTQYF. The DNA for the CDR3 is TGTGCCAGTACCCGGGACAGGGGCGCCAATACAGATACGCAGTATTTT.

The V call is TRBV7-2, the J call TRBJ2-5; TRBD1 matches 8 bases. V lost 2 bases to trimming and J lost 4 bases; unmatched junction nucleotides: 6. From germline, CDR1 is SGHTA and CDR2 FQGNSA. This CDR3 comprises 15 residues. Written as DNA, the CDR3 is TGTGCCAGCAGCTTACAGGGGGCGCTAGGAGAGACCCAGTACTTC. Translating gives CASSLQGALGETQYF.

The rearrangement links TRBV6-1 to TRBJ1-1, with TRBD1 identical over 8 bases. Per the germline V gene, CDR1 is MNHNS and CDR2 is SASEGT. The CDR3 runs 14 residues. V lost 4 bases, J lost 6 bases, and 7 bases stayed unmatched. CDR3: CASSADRVGAEAFF. The CDR3 region has the DNA TGTGCCAGCAGTGCGGACAGGGTGGGAGCTGAAGCTTTCTTT.

The J gene is TRBJ2-6, the V gene TRBV5-1, with D uncertain. The CDR3 runs to 16 residues. Trimming took off 1 base at V and 0 bases at J, with 8 bases between the two ends. CDR1 is SGHRS, CDR2 YFSETQ, per germline. The CDR3 region has the DNA TGCGCCAGCAGCTTGTGGGATACCTCTGGGGCCAACGTCCTGACTTTC. Amino acid sequence: CASSLWDTSGANVLTF.

V usage is TRBV18 and J usage is TRBJ2-5; no firm D call. V dropped 3 bases and J dropped 1 base, with 9 bases sitting between them. The length of the CDR3 is 14 residues. Germline V gene sequence: CDR1 KGHSH, CDR2 LQKENI. This CDR3 reads CASSPGLVQETQYF. The CDR3 DNA reads as TGTGCCAGCTCACCCGGTCTGGTCCAAGAGACCCAGTACTTC.

The chain couples TRBV5-4 to TRBJ2-7; TRBD1 agrees at 8 bases. The CDR3 is 14 residues long. With 3 bases clipped from V and 5 bases from J, the junction kept 7 bases outside the gene matches. Germline assignment: CDR1 SGHNT and CDR2 YYREEE (reference sequence). CDR3 in amino acids: CASSSTGDADEQYF. CDR3 sequence (DNA): TGTGCCAGCAGCTCGACAGGGGATGCGGACGAGCAGTACTTC.

With regard to this clone: This sample includes further DNA sequences coding for the same CDR3. The chain has TRBV5-1 and TRBJ1-5; no definite D call. The CDR3 covers 14 residues. Trimming took off 0 bases at V and 3 bases at J, with 7 bases between the two ends. In germline, CDR1 is SGHRS, CDR2 YFSETQ. The CDR3 DNA reads as TGCGCCAGCAGCTTGGAAGGAGTCAATCAGCCCCAGCATTTT. This translates into CASSLEGVNQPQHF.

This chain joins TRBV18 and TRBJ1-5, with TRBD1 identical over 10 bases. Germline V CDR1 and CDR2: KGHSH, LQKENI. The CDR3 length is 14 residues. Trimming removed 4 bases from V and 7 bases from J; junction bases left unmatched: 4. The CDR3 protein is CASSQGTGEQPQHF. The CDR3 DNA is TGTGCCAGCTCACAAGGGACAGGGGAGCAGCCCCAGCATTTT.

The table lists this clone with a count of one. The rearrangement joins TRBV29-1 to TRBJ2-1, with a tentative D call TRBD1 (5 bases). CDR1 is SQVTM and CDR2 is ANQGSEA in the germline V gene. The CDR3 totals 13 residues. V was clipped by 4 bases and J by 2 bases, with 9 bases between them. CDR3 DNA sequence: TGCAGCGTTGCTGTCAGGGCCTACAATGAGCAGTTCTTC. Its translation: CSVAVRAYNEQFF.

The chain combines TRBV7-2 with TRBJ2-3; 15 positions match TRBD2. V dropped 5 bases and J dropped 6; count of bases not matched to a gene: 9. The CDR3 spans 17 residues. Germline V CDR1 and CDR2: SGHTA, FQGNSA. The CDR3 loop reads CASSPRTSGRATDTQYF. The CDR3 DNA follows: TGTGCCAGCAGCCCGCGGACTAGCGGGAGGGCCACGGATACGCAGTATTTT.

A note on this clone: The sample has other DNA sequences that encode this CDR3 too. The rearrangement uses TRBV9 and TRBJ1-2; no reliable D call. The V gene's germline CDR1 is SGDLS and CDR2 YYNGEE. Deletions cut 0 bases from V and 3 bases from J, with 6 bases between. CDR3 length: 13 residues. CDR3 loop: CASSVEGHYGYTF. The CDR3 region has the DNA TGTGCCAGCAGCGTAGAGGGTCACTATGGCTACACCTTC.

CDR3 in DNA: TGCGCCAGCAGCTTGAGGCGTGGGCTGGCTGAAGCTTTCTTT. Translating it yields CASSLRRGLAEAFF. The rearrangement uses TRBV5-1 and TRBJ1-1, with unresolved D. The CDR3 runs to 14 residues. In germline, CDR1 is SGHRS, CDR2 YFSETQ. Between the trimmed V and J ends, which lost 1 base and 6 bases, there was a span of 13 bases.

J is TRBJ1-5 and V is TRBV28, with 9 bases lining up with TRBD1. Germline CDR1 reads MDHEN; CDR2 reads SYDVKM. This CDR3 contains 16 residues. V was pared by 4 bases and J by 4 bases, with 8 bases of the junction left unmatched. The CDR3: CASSSWGQGGNQPQHF. DNA for the CDR3: TGTGCCAGCAGTTCCTGGGGACAGGGCGGGAATCAGCCCCAGCATTTT.

The table lists this clone with a count of one. The genes are TRBV6-5 and TRBJ1-2; weak D call: TRBD1 (6 bases). CDR3 length: 15 amino acids. The V gene lost 7 bases and the J gene lost 0 bases, with 15 bases spanning the gap. Germline V lookup: CDR1 MNHEY, CDR2 SVGAGI. The CDR3: CASTHGQFSNYGYTF. The CDR3 nucleotides are TGTGCCAGCACCCATGGACAGTTTTCTAACTATGGCTACACCTTC.

The chain is built from TRBV6-1 and TRBJ2-3; 9 positions agree with TRBD1. V lost 4 bases, J lost 4 bases, and 12 bases stayed unmatched. Germline V gene sequence: CDR1 MNHNS, CDR2 SASEGT. The CDR3 runs to 17 residues. This chain's CDR3 is CASSGRNRGQTADTQYF. CDR3 DNA sequence: TGTGCCAGCAGTGGAAGAAACAGGGGGCAAACGGCAGATACGCAGTATTTT.

This clone was detected once. This chain connects TRBV5-6 to TRBJ1-6, with unresolved D. The CDR3 runs to 15 residues. With 0 bases removed from V and 9 bases from J, the gap between germline ends came to 13 bases. Per the germline V gene, CDR1 is SGHDT and CDR2 is YYEEEE. Written as DNA, the CDR3 is TGTGCCAGCAGCTTGGCCGCAGGCCTAGTTTCACCCCTCCACTTT. It translates to CASSLAAGLVSPLHF.

This chain uses TRBV29-1 with TRBJ1-1; D not resolved. Trimming pared 6 bases from V and 2 bases from J, leaving 13 bases between. CDR1 and CDR2 (germline): SQVTM, ANQGSEA. The CDR3 consists of 13 residues. CDR3 nucleotide sequence: TGCAGCGTCCAGGCCCAATATAACACTGAAGCTTTCTTT. It yields the protein CSVQAQYNTEAFF.

The chain combines TRBV6-5 with TRBJ2-7; no clear D gene. The CDR3 is made up of 14 amino acids. CDR1 is MNHEY, CDR2 SVGAGI, per germline. The ends were cut back, 0 bases at V and 4 bases at J, with 10 bases in the middle. CDR3: CASSYSPGIYEQYF. The CDR3 DNA reads as TGTGCCAGCAGTTACTCACCGGGTATTTACGAGCAGTACTTC.

V is TRBV10-2 and J is TRBJ1-1; TRBD1 is a possible D gene (5 bases). CDR1 is WSHSY and CDR2 is SAAADI in the germline V gene. The CDR3 is made up of 15 amino acids. V was clipped by 7 bases and J by 0 bases, with 15 bases between them. This chain's CDR3 is CASNGWPGLNTEAFF. In nucleotides, the CDR3 is TGCGCCAGCAACGGCTGGCCGGGGCTGAACACTGAAGCTTTCTTT.

The gene calls are TRBV9 and TRBJ2-2; 7 bases map to TRBD1. V gave up 2 bases and J gave up 0 bases; unmatched junction bases: 7. Germline V gives CDR1 SGDLS, CDR2 YYNGEE. This CDR3 contains 17 residues. The CDR3 reads CASSVRSGTANTGELFF. The CDR3, as DNA: TGTGCCAGCAGCGTCCGATCCGGGACAGCGAACACCGGGGAGCTGTTTTTT.

J is TRBJ2-2 and V is TRBV4-3; TRBD1 matches at 10 bases. Germline CDR1 is LGHNA and CDR2 is YSLEER. With 1 base clipped from V and 4 bases from J, the junction kept 6 bases outside the gene matches. This CDR3 has 17 amino acids. CDR3 bases: TGCGCCAGCAGCCAAGGGTACCGGGACAGGGGCACCGGGGAGCTGTTTTTT. This translates into CASSQGYRDRGTGELFF.

V is TRBV7-2 and J is TRBJ1-5; unclear D gene. V lost 4 bases, J lost 0 bases, and 10 bases lay in between. The CDR3 length is 15 residues. Germline V gene data show CDR1 as SGHTA and CDR2 as FQGNSA. The CDR3 sequence is CASSSTVFSNQPQHF. CDR3 sequence (DNA): TGTGCCAGCAGCTCGACGGTGTTTAGCAATCAGCCCCAGCATTTT.

This clone was picked up one time. The rearrangement joins TRBV28 to TRBJ1-2; D not certain. From germline, CDR1 is MDHEN and CDR2 SYDVKM. The CDR3 runs to 14 residues. The germline V and J ends were trimmed by 1 base and 0 bases, with 6 bases remaining between them. The CDR3 here is CASSLLPTNYGYTF. For the CDR3, the DNA is TGTGCCAGCAGTTTATTGCCTACTAACTATGGCTACACCTTC.

The genes are TRBV2 and TRBJ2-1; weak D call: TRBD1 (5 bases). The ends were cut back, 6 bases at V and 10 bases at J, with 7 bases in the middle. The length of the CDR3 is 10 residues. Per germline, CDR1 SNHLY and CDR2 FYNNEI. The CDR3 region is CASSSGEQFF. The CDR3 DNA reads as TGTGCCAGCAGCTCAGGGGAGCAGTTCTTC.